The clone carrying this T cell receptor (beta chain) came up a few times. These data come from a study of beta chain features in type 1 diabetes. Germline CDR1 SGHRS, CDR2 YFSETQ. The CDR3 runs 16 residues. V was pared by 4 bases and J by 2 bases, with 11 bases of the junction left unmatched. Expressed TCRB transcripts were sequenced after all isolated RNA was converted to cDNA. TCRdb's table, derived via immunoSEQ multiplex PCR, lists solely in-frame clones and lacks some. Of roughly 610,000 clones listed, roughly a sixth are singletons. What was sequenced was naive CD4+ T cells from blood. The TCR originated in a man between 18 and 29 years old in good health. V gene TRBV5-1 combines with J gene TRBJ2-5; 7 positions agree with TRBD1. CDR3 nucleotides: TGCGCCAGCAGCCCTTTCACAGGGGAGCAGCAAGAGACCCAGTACTTC. As protein: CASSPFTGEQQETQYF.